This T cell receptor (beta chain) was identified during a study of Graves' ophthalmopathy and Graves' hyperthyroidism. V lost 6 bases to trimming and J lost 5 bases, with 25 bases between them. This CDR3 comprises 18 residues. CDR1 and CDR2 (germline): MDHEN, SYDVKM. This clonotype was detected ten times or more. The authors diagnosed from clinical symptoms, serum thyroxine, TRAb, thyroid ultrasound and orbital computed tomography. 10 ml of fresh blood yielded the PBMCs by density gradient. RNA transcripts yielded amplified TCR beta CDR3 regions. Second-round multiplex PCR followed a first-round RT-PCR using HTBI primers. TCRdb redid the calling of the multiplex PCR reads with MiXCR, one entry per CDR3 protein. The sample carries hundreds of thousands of distinct CDR3 sequences, approximately 22% recorded once.

This TCR came from a woman under 30 with stable Graves' hyperthyroidism. Some clones in this sample may be carry-over from other donors' samples. The sample consisted of peripheral blood. The chain recombines TRBV28 with TRBJ2-2; maybe TRBD1 (5 bases). The DNA of the CDR3 is TGTGCCAGCAGATCAGGGCAGGAATTGTTTGTCGGGACCGGGGAGCTGTTTTTT. This codes for CASRSGQELFVGTGELFF.